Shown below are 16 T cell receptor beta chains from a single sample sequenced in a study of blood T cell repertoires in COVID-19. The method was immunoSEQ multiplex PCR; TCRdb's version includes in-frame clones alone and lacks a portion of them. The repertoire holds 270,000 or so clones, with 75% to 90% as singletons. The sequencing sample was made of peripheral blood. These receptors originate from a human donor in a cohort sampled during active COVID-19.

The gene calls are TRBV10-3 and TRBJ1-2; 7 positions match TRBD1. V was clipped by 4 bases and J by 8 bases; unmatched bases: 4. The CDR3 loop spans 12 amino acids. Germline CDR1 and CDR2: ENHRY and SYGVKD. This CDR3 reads CAISVPGGGYTF. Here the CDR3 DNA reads TGTGCCATCAGTGTGCCAGGGGGAGGCTACACCTTC.

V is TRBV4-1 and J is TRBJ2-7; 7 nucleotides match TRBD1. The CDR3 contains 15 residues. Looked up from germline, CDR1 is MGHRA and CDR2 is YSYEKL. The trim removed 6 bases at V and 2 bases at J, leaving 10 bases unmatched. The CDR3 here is CASSPPGGKTYEQYF. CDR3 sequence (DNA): TGCGCCAGCAGTCCCCCAGGGGGTAAGACCTACGAGCAGTACTTC.

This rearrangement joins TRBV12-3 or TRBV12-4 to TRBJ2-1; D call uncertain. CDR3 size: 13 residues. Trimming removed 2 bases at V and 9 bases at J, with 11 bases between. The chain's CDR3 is CASSLMAPGEQFF. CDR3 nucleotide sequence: TGTGCCAGCAGTTTAATGGCCCCAGGTGAGCAGTTCTTC.

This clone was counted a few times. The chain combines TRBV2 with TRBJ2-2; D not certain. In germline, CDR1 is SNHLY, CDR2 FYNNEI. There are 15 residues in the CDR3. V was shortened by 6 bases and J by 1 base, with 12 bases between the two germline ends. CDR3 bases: TGTGCCAGCAGGGTTCGAGGTCTGAACACCGGGGAGCTGTTTTTT. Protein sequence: CASRVRGLNTGELFF.

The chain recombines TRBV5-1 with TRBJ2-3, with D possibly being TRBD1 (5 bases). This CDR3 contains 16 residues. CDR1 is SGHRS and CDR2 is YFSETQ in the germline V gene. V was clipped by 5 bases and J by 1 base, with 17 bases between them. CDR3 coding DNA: TGCGCCAGCAGTCTTGGTGTTGACAGACGCACAGATACGCAGTATTTT. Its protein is CASSLGVDRRTDTQYF.

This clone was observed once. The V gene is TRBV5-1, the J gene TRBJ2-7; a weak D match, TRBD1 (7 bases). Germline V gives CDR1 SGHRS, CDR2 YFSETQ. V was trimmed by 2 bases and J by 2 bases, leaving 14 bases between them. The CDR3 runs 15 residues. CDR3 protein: CASSFGQGGPYEQYF. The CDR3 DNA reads TGCGCCAGCAGCTTTGGGCAGGGGGGCCCCTACGAGCAGTACTTC.

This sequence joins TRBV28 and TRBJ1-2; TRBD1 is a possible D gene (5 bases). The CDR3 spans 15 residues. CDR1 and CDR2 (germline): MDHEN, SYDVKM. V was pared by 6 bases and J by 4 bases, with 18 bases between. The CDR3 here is CASSRVGGWGYGYTF. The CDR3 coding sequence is TGTGCCAGCAGCCGCGTGGGGGGTTGGGGCTATGGCTACACCTTC.

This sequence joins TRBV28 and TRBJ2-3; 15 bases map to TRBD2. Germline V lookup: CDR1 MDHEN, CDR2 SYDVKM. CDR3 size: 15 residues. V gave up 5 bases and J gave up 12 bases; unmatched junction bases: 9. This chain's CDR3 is CASSPLGTSGRRQYF. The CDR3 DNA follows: TGTGCCAGCAGTCCACTAGGGACTAGCGGGAGGAGACAGTATTTT. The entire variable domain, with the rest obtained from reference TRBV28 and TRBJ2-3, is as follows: DVKVTQSSRYLVKRTGEKVFLECVQDMDHENMFWYRQDPGLGLRLIYFSYDVKMKEKGDIPEGYSVSREKKERFSLILESASTNQTSMYLCASSPLGTSGRRQYFGPGTRLTVL.

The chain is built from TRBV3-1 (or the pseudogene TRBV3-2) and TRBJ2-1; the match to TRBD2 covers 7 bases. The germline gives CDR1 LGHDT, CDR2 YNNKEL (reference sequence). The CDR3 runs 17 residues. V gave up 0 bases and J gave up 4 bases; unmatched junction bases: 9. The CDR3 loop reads CASSQERGRALYNEQFF. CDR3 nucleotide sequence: TGTGCCAGCAGCCAAGAACGGGGGAGGGCCCTTTACAATGAGCAGTTCTTC.

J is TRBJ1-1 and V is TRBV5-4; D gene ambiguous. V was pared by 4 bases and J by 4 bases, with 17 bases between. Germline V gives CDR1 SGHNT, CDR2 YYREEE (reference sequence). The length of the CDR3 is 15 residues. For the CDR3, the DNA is TGTGCCAGCAGCACTCCGAGTCCGGGAAGCACTGAAGCTTTCTTT. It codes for CASSTPSPGSTEAFF.

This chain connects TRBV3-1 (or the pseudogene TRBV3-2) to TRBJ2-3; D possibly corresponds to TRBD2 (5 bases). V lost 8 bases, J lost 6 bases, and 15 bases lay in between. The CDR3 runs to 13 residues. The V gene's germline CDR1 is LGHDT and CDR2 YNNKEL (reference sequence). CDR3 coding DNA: TGTGCCAGCGGAAGATCCATAGCGGATACGCAGTATTTT. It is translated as CASGRSIADTQYF.

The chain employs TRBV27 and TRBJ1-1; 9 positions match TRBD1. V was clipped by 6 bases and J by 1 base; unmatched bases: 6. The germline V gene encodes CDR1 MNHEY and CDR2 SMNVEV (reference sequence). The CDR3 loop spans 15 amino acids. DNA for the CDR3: TGTGCCAGCAGACCGGGACAGGGTCCGAACACTGAAGCTTTCTTT. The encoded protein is CASRPGQGPNTEAFF.

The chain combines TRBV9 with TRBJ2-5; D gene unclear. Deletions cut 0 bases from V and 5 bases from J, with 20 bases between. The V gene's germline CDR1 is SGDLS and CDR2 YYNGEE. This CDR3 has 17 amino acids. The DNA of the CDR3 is TGTGCCAGCAGCGTAGCCTCTGCGGTTTCGGTAATGGAGACCCAGTACTTC. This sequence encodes CASSVASAVSVMETQYF.

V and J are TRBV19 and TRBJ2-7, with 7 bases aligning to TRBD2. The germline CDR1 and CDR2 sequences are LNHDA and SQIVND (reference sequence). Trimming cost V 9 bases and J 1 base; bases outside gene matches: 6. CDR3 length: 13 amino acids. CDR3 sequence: CASSGGPSYEQYF. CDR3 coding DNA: TGTGCCAGCTCGGGGGGTCCGTCCTACGAGCAGTACTTC.

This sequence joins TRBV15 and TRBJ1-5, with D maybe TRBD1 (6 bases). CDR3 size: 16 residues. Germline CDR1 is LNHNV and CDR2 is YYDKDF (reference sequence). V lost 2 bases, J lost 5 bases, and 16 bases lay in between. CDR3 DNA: TGTGCCACCAGCAGACCTGGGGACATAACCCATCAGCCCCAGCATTTT. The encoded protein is CATSRPGDITHQPQHF.

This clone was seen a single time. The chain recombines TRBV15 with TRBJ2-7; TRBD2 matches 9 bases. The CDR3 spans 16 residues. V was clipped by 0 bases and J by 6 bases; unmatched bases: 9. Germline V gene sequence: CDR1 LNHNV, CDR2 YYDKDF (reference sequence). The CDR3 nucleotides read TGTGCCACCAGCAGAGATCTCTTGGCGGGAGGGGCCGAGCAGTACTTC. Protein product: CATSRDLLAGGAEQYF.